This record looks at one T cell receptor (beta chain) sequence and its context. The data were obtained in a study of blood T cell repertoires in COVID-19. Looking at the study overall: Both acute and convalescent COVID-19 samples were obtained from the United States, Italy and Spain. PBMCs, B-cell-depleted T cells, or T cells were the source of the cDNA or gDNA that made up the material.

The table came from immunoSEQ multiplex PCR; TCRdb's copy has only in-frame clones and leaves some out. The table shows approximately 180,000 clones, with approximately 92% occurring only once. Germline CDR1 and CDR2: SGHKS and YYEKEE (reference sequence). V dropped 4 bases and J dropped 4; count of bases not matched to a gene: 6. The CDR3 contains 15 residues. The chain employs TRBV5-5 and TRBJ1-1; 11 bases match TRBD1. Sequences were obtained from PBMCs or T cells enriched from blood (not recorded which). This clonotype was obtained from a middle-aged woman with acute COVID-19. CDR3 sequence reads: CASSAPGQGVTEAFF. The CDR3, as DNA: TGTGCCAGCAGCGCGCCGGGACAGGGGGTCACTGAAGCTTTCTTT.